The clone carrying this TCR beta chain was observed once. The antigen is unknown. A much larger clone lies one base from this, so it may be a read error. This entry is derived from a study of tumor-infiltrating lymphocytes in primary liver carcinoma. Across the whole study: The patient population consisted of men and women between 30 and 69 years of age. Whole-study results and caveats: The overlap of tumor-adjacent and tumor-blood pairs was smaller than that of tumor region pairs. Tumor samples exhibited a significantly greater top-250-clone fraction than blood samples (p = 0.039).

Total RNA (around 510 ng) served as template for TCR beta cDNA synthesis primed by a constant-region primer. Nested multiplex PCR, run for three rounds with slightly modified ARM-PCR, yielded TCR beta libraries. TRBV1-TRBV30 forward primers paired with a C-beta reverse primer drove the first two PCR rounds, around 9 cycles each. TCRdb re-called the multiplex PCR reads through MiXCR, storing one row per CDR3 protein. The table records about 320,000 distinct CDR3 sequences, roughly two thirds of them present only once. Unsorted whole blood served as the source of blood RNA, and germline DNA was extracted as well. There were only treatment-naive patients, all with chronic HBV infection. Germline values: CDR1 SQVTM, CDR2 ANQGSEA. This CDR3 has 14 residues. The germline V and J ends were trimmed by 0 bases and 1 base, with 6 bases remaining between them.

This chain connects TRBV29-1 to TRBJ2-2; unclear D gene. Sequenced sample: peripheral blood. The TCR comes from a man aged 35 to 55 with primary liver carcinoma and hepatitis B virus infection. The CDR3 DNA reads TGCAGCGTTGAAGAAGTCCAGAACACCGGGGAGCTGTTTTTT. This encodes CSVEEVQNTGELFF.